Below, 8 T cell receptor beta chains from the same sample are listed, as sequenced in a study of cytomegalovirus exposure and HLA in healthy donors. PCR involved 60 Vbeta and 13 Jbeta primers. Clones were read by immunoSEQ multiplex PCR, and TCRdb kept only the in-frame ones, dropping some. This table holds under 150,000 clones, approximately 72% found once. The material sequenced was PBMCs. These receptors originate from a woman between 50 and 59 years old in good health and CMV-seropositive.

The chain carries TRBV7-9 and TRBJ1-1; 8 bases map to TRBD1. V trimming: 7 bases; J trimming: 2 bases; junction bases outside the gene matches: 15. Germline V gene lookup returns CDR1 SEHNR and CDR2 FQNEAQ (reference sequence). The CDR3 covers 17 residues. The CDR3 loop reads CASTQRVQGAVNTEAFF. DNA for the CDR3: TGTGCCAGCACCCAACGGGTGCAGGGGGCGGTCAACACTGAAGCTTTCTTT.

The V and J genes are TRBV9 and TRBJ2-7; 9 bases map to TRBD2. CDR1 and CDR2 from the germline V gene are SGDLS and YYNGEE. The CDR3 is made up of 14 amino acids. Unmatched junction bases numbered 5, after V lost 7 bases and J lost 0 bases. CDR3 sequence (DNA): TGTGCCAGCGGAGGGCGGGGGGGCTCCTACGAGCAGTACTTC. As protein: CASGGRGGSYEQYF.

This chain uses TRBV9 with TRBJ2-1; 7 bases are shared with TRBD1. Per the germline V gene, CDR1 is SGDLS and CDR2 is YYNGEE. The CDR3 has 16 residues. The V gene end was trimmed by 4 bases and the J gene end by 3 bases; junction bases not matched to a gene: 10. This CDR3 reads CASSPEGAADYNEQFF. CDR3 DNA sequence: TGTGCCAGCAGCCCCGAGGGGGCCGCGGACTACAATGAGCAGTTCTTC.

The rearrangement joins TRBV7-2 to TRBJ2-7, with a possible D match to TRBD2 (5 bases). Germline lookup yields CDR1 SGHTA and CDR2 FQGNSA. The CDR3 spans 13 residues. V was shortened by 4 bases and J by 4 bases, with 11 bases between the two germline ends. For the CDR3, the DNA is TGTGCCAGCAGCTCAGCGGCGGGTTACGAGCAGTACTTC. Amino acids: CASSSAAGYEQYF.

The rearrangement links TRBV27 to TRBJ2-7; 9 bases match TRBD2. The CDR3 length is 15 residues. Per germline, CDR1 MNHEY and CDR2 SMNVEV (reference sequence). J lost 5 bases, V lost 2 bases, and 7 bases had no gene match. The CDR3 nucleotides are TGTGCCAGCAGTTTAAGGCTAGCGGGGATCAACGAGCAGTACTTC. Translating gives CASSLRLAGINEQYF.

The J gene is TRBJ1-5, the V gene TRBV2; no reliable D call. This CDR3 comprises 12 residues. The ends were cut back, 7 bases at V and 6 bases at J, with 10 bases in the middle. In germline, CDR1 is SNHLY, CDR2 FYNNEI. CDR3 protein: CASKFEGQPQHF. In DNA form, the CDR3 reads TGTGCCAGCAAATTTGAGGGTCAGCCCCAGCATTTT. Looking up the rest from reference TRBV2 and TRBJ1-5 gives the full variable domain: EPEVTQTPSHQVTQMGQEVILRCVPISNHLYFYWYRQILGQKVEFLVSFYNNEISEKSEIFDDQFSVERPDGSNFTLKIRSTKLEDSAMYFCASKFEGQPQHFGDGTRLSIL.

This rearrangement joins TRBV7-9 to TRBJ1-2; TRBD1 matches 8 bases. After removal of 4 bases from V and 5 bases from J, the junction contained 6 bases not matched to a gene. CDR3 length equals 14 residues. Germline V lookup: CDR1 SEHNR, CDR2 FQNEAQ (reference sequence). Here the CDR3 reads CASSWAGQVYGYTF. CDR3 sequence (DNA): TGTGCCAGCAGCTGGGCGGGACAGGTGTATGGCTACACCTTC.

The J gene is TRBJ2-5, the V gene TRBV7-8, with unresolved D. The CDR3 consists of 14 residues. Germline CDR1 is SGHVS and CDR2 is FQNEAQ. Deletions cut 5 bases from V and 5 bases from J, with 15 bases between. The CDR3, as DNA: TGTGCCAGCAGCCCGGATCCGGCGGTGGAGACCCAGTACTTC. Residues: CASSPDPAVETQYF.